This is a list of T cell receptor beta chains from one sample in a study of Ad26.COV2.S vaccination and SARS-CoV-2 variants. Libraries were prepared by immunoSEQ multiplex PCR; TCRdb keeps only in-frame clonotypes and omits some of them. The sample carries hundreds of thousands of clones, around 92% recorded once. The input for sequencing was peripheral blood, taken in a trial of Ad26.COV2.S vaccine versus placebo. The receptors were gathered from a person between 18 and 59 years old who received the Ad26.COV2.S COVID-19 vaccine or a placebo. Both conserved end residues are part of each CDR3. A D gene is named only where the DNA matches it firmly. Size tells how often a clone was seen (once, few, many) or the class of an expanded clone, and some rows leave it out.

j_gene: TRBJ1-2; abundance: .; d_gene: .; v_gene: TRBV6-1; CDR3aa: CASSGGFGYTF; CDR3nt: TGTGCCAGCAGTGGGGGATTCGGCTACACCTTC
j_gene: TRBJ2-1; abundance: .; d_gene: TRBD2; v_gene: TRBV6-4; CDR3aa: CASSAAGSGPRPPSYNEQFF; CDR3nt: TGTGCCAGCAGTGCGGCTGGTAGCGGGCCCCGTCCCCCCTCCTACAATGAGCAGTTCTTC
j_gene: TRBJ2-1; abundance: once; d_gene: TRBD2; v_gene: TRBV4-3; CDR3aa: CASSHQRGGYNEQFF; CDR3nt: TGCGCCAGCAGCCACCAGCGGGGGGGTTACAATGAGCAGTTCTTC
j_gene: TRBJ2-1; abundance: .; d_gene: .; v_gene: TRBV6-6; CDR3aa: CASSLEFNEQFF; CDR3nt: TGTGCCAGCAGTCTAGAGTTCAATGAGCAGTTCTTC
j_gene: TRBJ1-1; abundance: .; d_gene: TRBD1; v_gene: TRBV29-1; CDR3aa: CSAWTGGTEAFF; CDR3nt: TGCAGCGCATGGACAGGGGGCACTGAAGCTTTCTTT
j_gene: TRBJ2-2; abundance: .; d_gene: TRBD1; v_gene: TRBV6-2/TRBV6-3; CDR3aa: CASSPTGWTNTGELFF; CDR3nt: TGTGCCAGCAGTCCGACAGGGTGGACGAACACCGGGGAGCTGTTTTTT
j_gene: TRBJ2-6; abundance: .; d_gene: .; v_gene: TRBV18; CDR3aa: CASSPVDSLSGANVLTF; CDR3nt: TGTGCCAGCTCACCAGTGGACAGCCTCTCTGGGGCCAACGTCCTGACTTTC
j_gene: TRBJ1-2; abundance: once; d_gene: TRBD1; v_gene: TRBV20-1; CDR3aa: CSASLDRASYGYTF; CDR3nt: TGCAGTGCTAGTCTTGACAGGGCTAGCTATGGCTACACCTTC
j_gene: TRBJ2-1; abundance: .; d_gene: TRBD2; v_gene: TRBV2; CDR3aa: CASRLAGNEQFF; CDR3nt: TGTGCCAGTAGACTAGCGGGGAATGAGCAGTTCTTC
j_gene: TRBJ2-6; abundance: .; d_gene: TRBD2; v_gene: TRBV7-3; CDR3aa: CASSHSGGPNSGANVLTF; CDR3nt: TGTGCCAGCAGCCATAGCGGGGGGCCCAACTCTGGGGCCAACGTCCTGACTTTC
j_gene: TRBJ1-6; abundance: .; d_gene: .; v_gene: TRBV25-1; CDR3aa: CASRRGTDSPLHF; CDR3nt: TGTGCCAGCAGGAGGGGGACGGATTCACCCCTCCACTTT
j_gene: TRBJ1-1; abundance: .; d_gene: .; v_gene: TRBV19; CDR3aa: CASNRGWTEAFF; CDR3nt: TGTGCCAGTAACCGGGGGTGGACTGAAGCTTTCTTT
j_gene: TRBJ2-1; abundance: .; d_gene: TRBD2; v_gene: TRBV24-1; CDR3aa: CATSDVSSGSGNEQFF; CDR3nt: TGTGCCACCAGTGATGTGTCTAGCGGGAGTGGGAATGAGCAGTTCTTC
j_gene: TRBJ2-3; abundance: .; d_gene: TRBD2; v_gene: TRBV7-3; CDR3aa: CASSLTSGETDTQYF; CDR3nt: TGTGCCAGCAGCCTGACTAGCGGGGAAACAGATACGCAGTATTTT
j_gene: TRBJ2-5; abundance: .; d_gene: .; v_gene: TRBV18; CDR3aa: CASSPQEGETQYF; CDR3nt: TGTGCCAGCTCACCTCAAGAGGGAGAGACCCAGTACTTC
j_gene: TRBJ2-5; abundance: .; d_gene: TRBD1; v_gene: TRBV7-7; CDR3aa: CASSLTGQGRQETQYF; CDR3nt: TGTGCTAGCAGCTTAACGGGACAGGGGAGGCAAGAGACCCAGTACTTC
j_gene: TRBJ1-1; abundance: .; d_gene: .; v_gene: TRBV5-4; CDR3aa: CASSLGVREAFF; CDR3nt: TGTGCCAGCAGCTTGGGGGTGAGAGAAGCTTTCTTT
j_gene: TRBJ2-7; abundance: .; d_gene: TRBD1; v_gene: TRBV14; CDR3aa: CASSHTGTVTYEQYF; CDR3nt: TGTGCCAGCAGCCATACCGGGACAGTGACCTACGAGCAGTACTTC
j_gene: TRBJ1-6; abundance: .; d_gene: .; v_gene: TRBV11-2; CDR3aa: CASSFEGYRSPLHF; CDR3nt: TGTGCCAGCAGCTTTGAAGGGTATCGTTCACCCCTCCACTTT
j_gene: TRBJ2-1; abundance: .; d_gene: TRBD2; v_gene: TRBV11-3; CDR3aa: CASSSPTGGEQFF; CDR3nt: TGTGCCAGCAGCTCCCCGACGGGGGGAGAGCAGTTCTTC
j_gene: TRBJ2-4; abundance: .; d_gene: .; v_gene: TRBV4-2; CDR3aa: CASSPWPRPQDF; CDR3nt: TGTGCCAGCAGCCCCTGGCCTCGTCCCCAGGACTTC
j_gene: TRBJ2-3; abundance: .; d_gene: TRBD1; v_gene: TRBV5-1; CDR3aa: CASALGQLTDTQYF; CDR3nt: TGCGCCAGCGCCTTGGGACAGTTAACAGATACGCAGTATTTT
j_gene: TRBJ2-4; abundance: once; d_gene: TRBD2; v_gene: TRBV15; CDR3aa: CATSRTSGGAVAKNIQYF; CDR3nt: TGTGCCACCAGCAGGACTAGCGGGGGGGCCGTAGCCAAAAACATTCAGTACTTC
j_gene: TRBJ2-7; abundance: .; d_gene: .; v_gene: TRBV11-2; CDR3aa: CASSSVYRSIYEQYF; CDR3nt: TGTGCCAGCAGCAGCGTTTACAGGTCTATCTACGAGCAGTACTTC
j_gene: TRBJ2-1; abundance: few; d_gene: TRBD2; v_gene: TRBV6-4; CDR3aa: CASSEGSGGDNEQFF; CDR3nt: TGTGCCAGCAGTGAAGGGAGCGGGGGTGACAATGAGCAGTTCTTC
j_gene: TRBJ1-5; abundance: .; d_gene: TRBD1; v_gene: TRBV7-8; CDR3aa: CASGRQGRNQPQHF; CDR3nt: TGTGCCAGCGGGAGACAGGGGCGCAATCAGCCCCAGCATTTT
j_gene: TRBJ2-3; abundance: .; d_gene: TRBD1; v_gene: TRBV7-2; CDR3aa: CASSLAGTGPDTQYF; CDR3nt: TGTGCCAGCAGCTTGGCCGGGACAGGGCCAGATACGCAGTATTTT
j_gene: TRBJ2-3; abundance: .; d_gene: TRBD2; v_gene: TRBV7-8; CDR3aa: CASSLAPGLAGGPDTQYF; CDR3nt: TGTGCCAGCAGCTTAGCGCCGGGACTAGCGGGGGGACCAGATACGCAGTATTTT
j_gene: TRBJ2-5; abundance: .; d_gene: .; v_gene: TRBV15; CDR3aa: CATSREPRLAGIKETQYF; CDR3nt: TGTGCCACCAGCAGAGAACCCCGACTGGCGGGGATAAAAGAGACCCAGTACTTC
j_gene: TRBJ2-5; abundance: .; d_gene: TRBD2; v_gene: TRBV29-1; CDR3aa: CSAEGFRSGRGQETQYF; CDR3nt: TGCAGCGCCGAGGGCTTTAGGAGCGGGAGGGGCCAAGAGACCCAGTACTTC
j_gene: TRBJ1-4; abundance: .; d_gene: .; v_gene: TRBV6-5; CDR3aa: CATTRNREVGEKLFF; CDR3nt: TGTGCCACCACCCGGAACAGGGAGGTAGGAGAAAAACTGTTTTTT
j_gene: TRBJ2-5; abundance: few; d_gene: TRBD2; v_gene: TRBV2; CDR3aa: CASSEGSGGAETQYF; CDR3nt: TGTGCCAGCAGTGAAGGAAGCGGGGGGGCGGAGACCCAGTACTTC
j_gene: TRBJ1-2; abundance: .; d_gene: .; v_gene: TRBV30; CDR3aa: CAWSVRGGLANYGYTF; CDR3nt: TGTGCCTGGAGTGTACGGGGGGGACTCGCTAACTATGGCTACACCTTC
j_gene: TRBJ1-2; abundance: .; d_gene: .; v_gene: TRBV29-1; CDR3aa: CSVVLVRGGGYTF; CDR3nt: TGCAGCGTTGTATTAGTCAGGGGAGGCGGCTACACCTTC
j_gene: TRBJ2-5; abundance: .; d_gene: .; v_gene: TRBV4-2; CDR3aa: CASSQDRTGDSTQYF; CDR3nt: TGTGCCAGCAGCCAAGATCGGACGGGAGATTCGACCCAGTACTTC
j_gene: TRBJ2-3; abundance: .; d_gene: TRBD2; v_gene: TRBV9; CDR3aa: CASSVRLAEINTQYF; CDR3nt: TGTGCCAGCAGCGTTCGACTAGCGGAGATTAATACGCAGTATTTT
j_gene: TRBJ2-1; abundance: .; d_gene: TRBD2; v_gene: TRBV19; CDR3aa: CASSIGLASGASYNEQFF; CDR3nt: TGTGCCAGTAGTATAGGGTTGGCTAGCGGGGCGTCTTACAATGAGCAGTTCTTC
j_gene: TRBJ1-2; abundance: .; d_gene: TRBD1; v_gene: TRBV30; CDR3aa: CAFARTGGFWGYTF; CDR3nt: TGTGCCTTCGCCAGAACAGGGGGCTTTTGGGGCTACACCTTC
j_gene: TRBJ1-4; abundance: .; d_gene: .; v_gene: TRBV3-1/TRBV3-2; CDR3aa: CASSLNGANEKLFF; CDR3nt: TGTGCCAGCAGCCTGAATGGGGCAAATGAAAAACTGTTTTTT
j_gene: TRBJ1-4; abundance: few; d_gene: TRBD1; v_gene: TRBV18; CDR3aa: CASSSGTGSEKLFF; CDR3nt: TGTGCCAGCTCATCCGGGACAGGGAGTGAAAAACTGTTTTTT
j_gene: TRBJ2-2; abundance: .; d_gene: .; v_gene: TRBV10-2; CDR3aa: CASSHREGMNTGELFF; CDR3nt: TGCGCCAGCAGTCATAGGGAAGGAATGAACACCGGGGAGCTGTTTTTT
j_gene: TRBJ1-1; abundance: few; d_gene: .; v_gene: TRBV12-3/TRBV12-4; CDR3aa: CASSSQGGTEAFF; CDR3nt: TGTGCCAGCAGTTCACAGGGAGGAACTGAAGCTTTCTTT
j_gene: TRBJ1-2; abundance: .; d_gene: TRBD1; v_gene: TRBV19; CDR3aa: CASTAGQGDYGYTF; CDR3nt: TGTGCCAGTACTGCGGGACAGGGGGACTATGGCTACACCTTC
j_gene: TRBJ2-3; abundance: .; d_gene: .; v_gene: TRBV7-8; CDR3aa: CASSTGLSGTDTQYF; CDR3nt: TGTGCCAGCAGCACAGGTCTCTCAGGCACAGATACGCAGTATTTT
j_gene: TRBJ2-5; abundance: .; d_gene: .; v_gene: TRBV3-1/TRBV3-2; CDR3aa: CASSQGQGPRKETQYF; CDR3nt: TGTGCCAGCAGCCAAGGACAAGGACCAAGGAAAGAGACCCAGTACTTC
j_gene: TRBJ2-7; abundance: .; d_gene: .; v_gene: TRBV7-2; CDR3aa: CASSADTRGGEQYF; CDR3nt: TGTGCCAGCAGCGCCGACACGCGTGGGGGAGAGCAGTACTTC
j_gene: TRBJ1-2; abundance: .; d_gene: .; v_gene: TRBV6-2/TRBV6-3; CDR3aa: CASSDTGLFSGYTF; CDR3nt: TGTGCCAGCAGTGACACAGGACTGTTTAGTGGCTACACCTTC
j_gene: TRBJ2-5; abundance: .; d_gene: TRBD2; v_gene: TRBV4-2; CDR3aa: CASSKDAGVGETQYF; CDR3nt: TGTGCCAGCAGCAAGGACGCGGGAGTGGGAGAGACCCAGTACTTC
j_gene: TRBJ2-5; abundance: .; d_gene: TRBD2; v_gene: TRBV12-3/TRBV12-4; CDR3aa: CASTSSGVETQYF; CDR3nt: TGTGCCAGCACGAGTAGCGGGGTTGAGACCCAGTACTTC
j_gene: TRBJ2-7; abundance: .; d_gene: .; v_gene: TRBV5-1; CDR3aa: CASSLGQRAPYEQYF; CDR3nt: TGCGCCAGCAGCTTGGGTCAGCGGGCCCCCTACGAGCAGTACTTC
j_gene: TRBJ1-5; abundance: .; d_gene: TRBD1; v_gene: TRBV3-1/TRBV3-2; CDR3aa: CASSQGDRGLLFQPQHF; CDR3nt: TGTGCCAGCAGCCAAGGAGACAGGGGGCTACTTTTTCAGCCCCAGCATTTT
j_gene: TRBJ2-2; abundance: .; d_gene: .; v_gene: TRBV19; CDR3aa: CASSIPLGAGELFF; CDR3nt: TGTGCCAGTAGTATACCCCTAGGGGCCGGGGAGCTGTTTTTT
j_gene: TRBJ2-7; abundance: few; d_gene: TRBD1; v_gene: TRBV27; CDR3aa: CARPETRRTGNNEQYF; CDR3nt: TGTGCCAGGCCCGAAACCCGCCGGACAGGAAATAACGAGCAGTACTTC
j_gene: TRBJ2-7; abundance: .; d_gene: .; v_gene: TRBV27; CDR3aa: CASRESGRGYEQYF; CDR3nt: TGTGCCAGCAGGGAATCGGGGCGGGGCTACGAGCAGTACTTC
j_gene: TRBJ1-2; abundance: .; d_gene: .; v_gene: TRBV6-1; CDR3aa: CASSDRNRFIYGYTF; CDR3nt: TGTGCCAGCAGTGACAGAAACAGATTTATCTATGGCTACACCTTC
j_gene: TRBJ1-2; abundance: .; d_gene: TRBD1; v_gene: TRBV7-9; CDR3aa: CASSLTGGDGYTF; CDR3nt: TGTGCCAGCAGCCTGACAGGGGGCGATGGCTACACCTTC